Following are 30 T cell receptor beta chains from one sample sequenced in a study of blood T cell repertoires in COVID-19. Measured with immunoSEQ multiplex PCR; TCRdb has only the in-frame clones, and not every one. This table has 250,000 to 300,000 clones, nearly 90% appearing once. Sequenced material: PBMCs or T cells enriched from blood (not recorded which). Every receptor here comes from a woman aged 55-70 years who had recovered from COVID-19.

The chain recombines TRBV10-3 with TRBJ2-1; 9 bases line up with TRBD2. The junction had 3 bases not matched to a gene; V was cut back by 10 bases and J by 2 bases. In germline, CDR1 is ENHRY, CDR2 SYGVKD. This CDR3 has 13 residues. The CDR3 region is CATIAGAYNEQFF. The CDR3 nucleotides are TGTGCCACAATAGCGGGGGCCTACAATGAGCAGTTCTTC.

The chain employs TRBV5-1 and TRBJ1-5; TRBD1 might be the D (6 bases). The CDR3 length is 14 residues. The germline V gene encodes CDR1 SGHRS and CDR2 YFSETQ. V dropped 4 bases and J dropped 4 bases, with 12 bases sitting between them. CDR3 coding DNA: TGCGCCAGCAGCGTCGGGACACCTAATCAGCCCCAGCATTTT. Its protein product is CASSVGTPNQPQHF.

This chain uses TRBV7-6 with TRBJ2-7; tentative D call: TRBD1 (6 bases). Germline V gives CDR1 SGHVS, CDR2 FNYEAQ. V lost 5 bases, J lost 4 bases, and 12 bases lay in between. The CDR3 has 13 residues. The CDR3 sequence is CASSLGTRYEQYF. The CDR3 nucleotides read TGTGCCAGCAGCCTAGGGACAAGATACGAGCAGTACTTC.

The chain uses TRBV4-1 and TRBJ2-2; D is possibly TRBD1 (5 bases). Looked up from germline, CDR1 is MGHRA and CDR2 is YSYEKL. Trimming took off 0 bases at V and 3 bases at J, with 11 bases between the two ends. The CDR3 has 16 amino acids. The CDR3 spells CASSQEAGLDTGELFF. In nucleotides, the CDR3 is TGCGCCAGCAGCCAAGAGGCAGGGTTGGACACCGGGGAGCTGTTTTTT.

The J gene is TRBJ2-1, the V gene TRBV19, with 15 bases fitting TRBD2. The CDR3 length is 17 residues. V trimming: 4 bases; J trimming: 9 bases; junction bases outside the gene matches: 10. Germline CDR1 is LNHDA and CDR2 is SQIVND (reference sequence). CDR3 residues: CASSRTSGRAFLFEQFF. CDR3 in DNA: TGTGCCAGTAGTAGGACTAGCGGGAGGGCTTTTCTTTTTGAGCAGTTCTTC.

This chain joins TRBV5-4 and TRBJ2-1, with TRBD2 identical over 11 bases. Losses at the gene ends were 4 bases for V and 6 bases for J; bases not matched to a gene: 6. CDR3 length: 15 amino acids. Germline V CDR1 and CDR2: SGHNT, YYREEE (reference sequence). DNA for the CDR3: TGTGCCAGCAGCCGACTAGCGGGGACCTTCAATGAGCAGTTCTTC. This codes for CASSRLAGTFNEQFF.

This chain links TRBV7-2 with TRBJ1-1; tentatively, D is TRBD1 (6 bases). The CDR3 runs 14 residues. Trimming cost V 5 bases and J 4 bases, with 14 bases left between them. Germline assignment: CDR1 SGHTA and CDR2 FQGNSA. CDR3 DNA: TGTGCCAGCAGCAGGGGCAGGGGATTCACTGAAGCTTTCTTT. This codes for CASSRGRGFTEAFF.

The chain joins TRBV27 to TRBJ1-5; D unclear. Germline CDR1 reads MNHEY; CDR2 reads SMNVEV (reference sequence). The CDR3 is made up of 14 amino acids. V was cut by 5 bases and J by 1 base, with 9 bases left in between. The CDR3 is CASSRLVSNQPQHF. The CDR3 nucleotides are TGTGCCAGCAGTCGACTCGTAAGCAATCAGCCCCAGCATTTT.

This clone has more than one count but fewer than ten. CDR3 nucleotides: TGTGCCAGCAGTTATTTGGACAACCAAGAGACCCAGTACTTC. This encodes CASSYLDNQETQYF. V is TRBV6-5 and J is TRBJ2-5; TRBD1 is a possible D gene (5 bases). CDR3 size: 14 residues. With 3 bases removed from V and 0 bases from J, the gap between germline ends came to 8 bases. Per germline, CDR1 MNHEY and CDR2 SVGAGI.

This clone occurred once. The CDR3 sequence is CASSLERTGLGSPLHF. CDR3 nucleotides: TGTGCCAGCAGTCTAGAACGGACAGGCCTTGGGTCACCCCTCCACTTT. The gene calls are TRBV27 and TRBJ1-6, with 7 positions matching TRBD1. CDR3 length: 16 residues. The germline V gene has CDR1 MNHEY and CDR2 SMNVEV (reference sequence). The junction had 14 bases not matched to a gene; V was cut back by 5 bases and J by 10 bases.

The J gene is TRBJ1-5, the V gene TRBV7-2, with 10 bases matching TRBD1. V shed 5 bases and J 6 bases; nucleotides not matched to a gene: 7. Germline CDR1 SGHTA, CDR2 FQGNSA. The CDR3 has 15 amino acids. CDR3 in DNA: TGTGCCAGCAGCGCCAGGACAGGGGGTGCTCAGCCCCAGCATTTT. Its protein is CASSARTGGAQPQHF.

The rearrangement joins TRBV18 to TRBJ1-5; D is undetermined. The CDR3 contains 16 residues. Germline values: CDR1 KGHSH, CDR2 LQKENI. Trimming left V 5 bases short and J 1 base short, with 15 bases between. In DNA form, the CDR3 reads TGTGCCAGCTCAGCCGAACAGCCGCCAAGCAATCAGCCCCAGCATTTT. Translation: CASSAEQPPSNQPQHF.

This chain uses TRBV19 with TRBJ1-5; no reliable D call. V was trimmed by 7 bases and J by 7 bases, leaving 14 bases between them. The V gene's germline CDR1 is LNHDA and CDR2 SQIVND (reference sequence). The CDR3 has 13 amino acids. CDR3 in DNA: TGTGCCAGTAACCTGGAGGTCGGACAGCCCCAGCATTTT. Protein sequence: CASNLEVGQPQHF.

The CDR3 reads CASSTGVRTKNIQYF. The CDR3 DNA reads as TGTGCCAGTAGTACCGGGGTGAGGACCAAAAACATTCAGTACTTC. This rearrangement joins TRBV19 to TRBJ2-4, with a tentative D call TRBD2 (5 bases). V lost 4 bases to trimming and J lost 2 bases, with 12 bases between them. CDR1 and CDR2 (germline): LNHDA, SQIVND (reference sequence). The CDR3 totals 15 residues.

The J gene is TRBJ1-5, the V gene TRBV24-1; perhaps TRBD1 as D (5 bases). Trimming pared 3 bases from V and 7 bases from J, leaving 12 bases between. Germline CDR1 is KGHDR and CDR2 is SFDVKD. The CDR3 spans 14 residues. CDR3 in amino acids: CATSDAGGSQPQHF. As DNA, the CDR3 is TGTGCCACCAGTGATGCGGGGGGAAGCCAGCCCCAGCATTTT.

J is TRBJ1-4 and V is TRBV28, with 8 bases lining up with TRBD1. Looked up from germline, CDR1 is MDHEN and CDR2 is SYDVKM. The CDR3 loop spans 16 amino acids. The trim removed 2 bases at V and 5 bases at J, leaving 7 bases unmatched. CDR3 in amino acids: CASSLPGTGENEKLFF. The CDR3 nucleotides are TGTGCCAGCAGTTTACCGGGGACAGGAGAAAATGAAAAACTGTTTTTT.

As for this clone: This same CDR3 is encoded by further DNA sequences in the sample. The chain combines TRBV5-1 with TRBJ1-4, with D maybe TRBD1 (5 bases). From germline, CDR1 is SGHRS and CDR2 YFSETQ. The CDR3 has 15 amino acids. The V and J ends lost 3 bases and 4 bases respectively, with 13 bases between them. CDR3 nucleotides: TGCGCCAGCAGCTCTGGCCAGGGAGGTAATGAAAAACTGTTTTTT. This gives the protein CASSSGQGGNEKLFF.

The J gene is TRBJ2-3, the V gene TRBV27; weak D call: TRBD2 (7 bases). Trimming pared 5 bases from V and 1 base from J, leaving 16 bases between. This CDR3 is built from 16 residues. The germline V gene has CDR1 MNHEY and CDR2 SMNVEV (reference sequence). DNA of the CDR3: TGTGCCAGCAGTACCCTCAGGGAGGGGGGCACAGATACGCAGTATTTT. Residues: CASSTLREGGTDTQYF.

This clone was observed a handful of times. The genes are TRBV7-3 and TRBJ2-1, with 11 bases lining up with TRBD2. The CDR3 consists of 17 residues. Germline V lookup: CDR1 SGHTA, CDR2 FQGTGA. J gave up 6 bases and V 2 bases, and 9 bases lay outside the gene matches. CDR3 sequence reads: CASSLAWLAGGGNEQFF. As DNA, the CDR3 is TGTGCCAGCAGCTTAGCGTGGCTAGCGGGAGGAGGCAATGAGCAGTTCTTC.

The chain employs TRBV24-1 and TRBJ1-5; the D is unclear. V lost 7 bases and J 0 bases, leaving 9 bases between the germline ends. Per germline, CDR1 KGHDR and CDR2 SFDVKD. This CDR3 is built from 14 residues. CDR3 bases: TGTGCCACCAGACCTACTTATAGCAATCAGCCCCAGCATTTT. Residues: CATRPTYSNQPQHF.

V gene TRBV5-8 combines with J gene TRBJ2-5, with D tentatively TRBD1 (6 bases). Germline values: CDR1 SGHTS, CDR2 YDEGEE. V was clipped by 5 bases and J by 4 bases, with 18 bases between them. The CDR3 has 15 residues. The CDR3 coding sequence is TGTGCCAGCAGTCCAGGGGAAAGCGGTGTAGAGACCCAGTACTTC. Its protein is CASSPGESGVETQYF.

V usage is TRBV6-1 and J usage is TRBJ2-7; possible D gene TRBD2, 6 bases. This CDR3 has 15 amino acids. Per germline, CDR1 MNHNS and CDR2 SASEGT. The germline V and J ends were trimmed by 3 bases and 2 bases, with 14 bases remaining between them. In DNA form, the CDR3 reads TGTGCCAGCAGTGATCGAGGGAGGATGGCCTACGAGCAGTACTTC. Its protein is CASSDRGRMAYEQYF.

The chain is built from TRBV7-3 and TRBJ2-5; the D gene is possibly TRBD1 (6 bases). CDR1 and CDR2 from the germline V gene are SGHTA and FQGTGA. CDR3 length: 13 amino acids. Trimming shortened V by 5 bases and J by 4 bases, and 11 bases separated the two germline ends. CDR3 DNA: TGTGCCAGCAGCGAACAGGGTTTAGAGACCCAGTACTTC. The encoded protein is CASSEQGLETQYF.

The rearrangement uses TRBV24-1 and TRBJ2-3; D is perhaps TRBD2 (6 bases). This CDR3 is built from 15 residues. Germline V gene sequence: CDR1 KGHDR, CDR2 SFDVKD. V lost 4 bases and J lost 1, with 11 bases in between. The CDR3 DNA sequence: TGTGCCACCAGTGAGAGGGCTAGCGGCACAGATACGCAGTATTTT. It specifies CATSERASGTDTQYF.

This chain joins TRBV6-5 and TRBJ1-1; TRBD1 is a possible D gene (6 bases). The CDR3 has 13 residues. The V gene lost 2 bases and the J gene lost 11 bases, with 15 bases spanning the gap. CDR1 is MNHEY and CDR2 is SVGAGI in the germline V gene. The DNA of the CDR3 is TGTGCCAGCAGTTACGCCAGGGGAGTGTCGGCTTTCTTT. This translates into CASSYARGVSAFF.

The sample holds one count of this clone. The chain employs TRBV2 and TRBJ2-5; weak D call: TRBD1 (6 bases). The CDR3 runs 14 residues. The V and J ends lost 6 bases and 1 base respectively, with 12 bases between them. Germline CDR1 and CDR2: SNHLY and FYNNEI. The CDR3 here is CASRWTEGQETQYF. The CDR3, as DNA: TGTGCCAGCAGATGGACAGAGGGCCAAGAGACCCAGTACTTC.

The V call is TRBV13, the J call TRBJ2-7; D is perhaps TRBD2 (5 bases). V lost 5 bases to trimming and J lost 5 bases, with 7 bases between them. Germline lookup yields CDR1 PRHDT and CDR2 FYEKMQ (reference sequence). The CDR3 is 11 residues long. The CDR3 spells CASSPGDEQYF. DNA of the CDR3: TGTGCCAGCAGCCCCGGGGACGAGCAGTACTTC.

V gene TRBV11-2 combines with J gene TRBJ2-7; TRBD2 matches 8 bases. The CDR3 loop spans 18 amino acids. Germline V gene data show CDR1 as SGHAT and CDR2 as FQNNGV. Losses at the gene ends were 0 bases for V and 2 bases for J; bases not matched to a gene: 12. The chain's CDR3 is CASSLDTPLAGIPYEQYF. In DNA form, the CDR3 reads TGTGCCAGCAGCTTAGATACTCCCCTAGCGGGCATTCCCTACGAGCAGTACTTC.

The J gene is TRBJ2-5, the V gene TRBV5-6, with D hard to call. The germline V and J ends were trimmed by 7 bases and 0 bases, with 7 bases remaining between them. Germline V gene lookup returns CDR1 SGHDT and CDR2 YYEEEE. The CDR3 sequence is 12 residues long. CDR3 sequence: CASSLYQETQYF. CDR3 DNA sequence: TGTGCCAGCTCCCTGTACCAAGAGACCCAGTACTTC.

V is TRBV9 and J is TRBJ2-1; D is perhaps TRBD2 (5 bases). Trimming stripped 3 bases from V and 0 bases from J, with 19 bases between. The CDR3 loop spans 18 amino acids. Germline V CDR1 and CDR2: SGDLS, YYNGEE. CDR3 protein: CASSEPRDRPSSYNEQFF. The CDR3, as DNA: TGTGCCAGCAGCGAGCCTCGGGATAGACCAAGCTCCTACAATGAGCAGTTCTTC.